Listed below are T cell receptor beta chains from one sample, sequenced in a study of T cells in Graves' hyperthyroidism and ophthalmopathy. TCRdb re-called the multiplex PCR reads through MiXCR, storing one row per CDR3 protein. The data show 500,000 to 750,000 distinct CDR3 sequences, with around 14% seen just once and 7% to 9% held by the top ten. Specimen: blood. The source of these receptors is a woman aged 18-29 years with Graves' ophthalmopathy. CDR3s include the opening cysteine and the closing phenylalanine or tryptophan. D genes are given only for firm matches. Rows give clone size only sometimes, using once, few, many, or a class for an expanded clone.

TRBV12-3/TRBV12-4	TRBJ2-1	few	.	CASSDWPGEIYNEQFF	TGTGCCAGCAGTGACTGGCCGGGGGAGATCTACAATGAGCAGTTCTTC
TRBV15	TRBJ1-5	.	.	CATSRWTADSNQPQHF	TGTGCCACCAGCAGATGGACCGCCGATAGCAATCAGCCCCAGCATTTT
TRBV6-1	TRBJ2-7	many	TRBD2	CASSLHLNSGGTGFLYEQYF	TGTGCCAGCAGCCTCCACCTCAATAGCGGGGGCACGGGGTTCCTCTACGAGCAGTACTTC
TRBV9	TRBJ1-1	.	.	CASSSEDRDMNTEAFF	TGTGCCAGCAGCTCAGAAGACCGAGACATGAACACTGAAGCTTTCTTT
TRBV9	TRBJ1-1	many	.	CASSVVEGGRTEAFF	TGTGCCAGCAGCGTAGTGGAGGGGGGGAGAACTGAAGCTTTCTTT
TRBV14	TRBJ1-2	few	TRBD1	CASSPKPGQGASSNYGYTF	TGTGCCAGCAGCCCAAAACCGGGACAGGGGGCTTCTTCTAACTATGGCTACACCTTC
TRBV10-3	TRBJ2-1	.	TRBD2	CAIETQGGNEQFF	TGTGCCATCGAAACCCAGGGAGGGAATGAGCAGTTCTTC
TRBV24-1	TRBJ2-3	many	.	CATSGIQERTDTQYF	TGTGCCACCAGTGGTATACAGGAACGCACAGATACGCAGTATTTT
TRBV30	TRBJ2-5	.	TRBD2	CAWGGTSSLGETQYF	TGTGCCTGGGGGGGGACTAGCTCCTTGGGAGAGACCCAGTACTTC
TRBV28	TRBJ1-5	many	.	CASSSARGLLDQPQHF	TGTGCCAGCAGTTCAGCCAGGGGTCTACTAGATCAGCCCCAGCATTTT
TRBV30	TRBJ2-7	few	TRBD2	CAWSYSSGSYEQYF	TGTGCCTGGAGTTATTCTAGCGGGAGCTACGAGCAGTACTTC
TRBV3-1	TRBJ2-1	few	TRBD2	CASSQTSGRGTLNEQFF	TGTGCCAGCAGCCAAACTAGCGGGAGAGGAACCCTCAATGAGCAGTTCTTC